Listed here is a single T cell receptor beta chain. Antigen specificity is unknown. This entry is derived from a study of beta chain features in type 1 diabetes. Study in general: In all, roughly 98,000,000 sorted cells from all samples were analyzed.

This CDR3 contains 14 residues. Germline V CDR1 and CDR2: SGHVS, FQNEAQ. V lost 5 bases, J lost 1 base, and 11 bases lay in between. Investigators reverse transcribed all isolated RNA, so they sequenced expressed TCRB transcripts. Assay: immunoSEQ multiplex PCR; the TCRdb copy retains only in-frame clones and omits some. The sample records roughly 250,000 clones, 9.6% being singletons. General study findings and limits: For cells with high TCR expression, cDNA sequencing could yield over-representation. The study found moderately but significantly shorter TCRB CDR3s in all four CD4+ subsets of Type 1 diabetes patients.

Via CD45RO/CCR7/CD25/CD127/CD95/CD27, cells of the CD4+ naive, central memory, regulatory and stem cell-like memory subsets were sorted. This receptor was identified in a woman younger than 35 in good health. V and J are TRBV7-8 and TRBJ1-1; D unresolved. Sequenced input: naive CD4+ T cells from blood. The chain's CDR3 is CASSRRATNTEAFF. CDR3 DNA sequence: TGTGCCAGCAGCCGGAGGGCGACGAACACTGAAGCTTTCTTT.